Presented here are 14 T cell receptor beta chains from one specimen sequenced in a study of blood T cell repertoires in COVID-19. Here immunoSEQ multiplex PCR was the method, and the copy in TCRdb shows in-frame clones only, minus some. The sample holds around 440,000 clones, approximately 89% seen once. Sequencing was carried out using peripheral blood. The receptors were gathered from a woman between 45 and 60 years old with COVID-19, enrolled during active disease.

Remarks on this clone: This sample includes further DNA sequences coding for the same CDR3. The chain couples TRBV12-3 or TRBV12-4 to TRBJ2-5; possibly TRBD1 for D (6 bases). V lost 5 bases and J 4 bases, leaving 8 bases between the germline ends. The CDR3 runs 12 residues. This CDR3 is CASSRGGETQYF. The CDR3 region has the DNA TGTGCCAGCAGTCGAGGGGGAGAGACCCAGTACTTC.

DNA for the CDR3: TGTGCCAGCAGCTTGAGGTCAGGAGGTCGAGGAAACACCATATATTTT. Translated, it gives CASSLRSGGRGNTIYF. The rearrangement joins TRBV5-8 to TRBJ1-3; unclear D gene. V was shortened by 1 base and J by 4 bases, with 15 bases between the two germline ends. Per the germline V gene, CDR1 is SGHTS and CDR2 is YDEGEE. The CDR3 extends over 16 amino acids.

The gene calls are TRBV13 and TRBJ1-5; TRBD1 is a possible D gene (5 bases). Germline lookup yields CDR1 PRHDT and CDR2 FYEKMQ (reference sequence). This CDR3 contains 15 residues. The V end lost 0 bases, the J end lost 8 bases, and 14 bases lay between the germline ends. The CDR3 DNA reads as TGTGCCAGCAGCTTAGGGGGGGGAAGAATGGAGCCCCAGCATTTT. As protein: CASSLGGGRMEPQHF.

The CDR3 DNA reads as TGTGCCAGCGCGGGATCGAACACTGAAGCTTTCTTT. This encodes CASAGSNTEAFF. The chain carries TRBV5-4 and TRBJ1-1; no clear D. The CDR3 runs 12 residues. Looked up from germline, CDR1 is SGHNT and CDR2 is YYREEE (reference sequence). With 7 bases removed from V and 1 base from J, the gap between germline ends came to 8 bases. Supplemented by reference TRBV5-4 and TRBJ1-1, the full variable domain reads ETGVTQSPTHLIKTRGQQVTLRCSSQSGHNTVSWYQQALGQGPQFIFQYYREEENGRGNFPPRFSGLQFPNYSSELNVNALELDDSALYLCASAGSNTEAFFGQGTRLTVV.

The CDR3 nucleotides read TGTGCCAGCAGCCAAGTGGGTGGGCAGCAGTACTTC. Amino acids: CASSQVGGQQYF. This chain connects TRBV3-1 (or the pseudogene TRBV3-2) to TRBJ2-7; D unresolved. Per germline, CDR1 LGHDT and CDR2 YNNKEL (reference sequence). V dropped 1 base and J dropped 8 bases, with 9 bases sitting between them. The CDR3 extends over 12 amino acids.

This rearrangement joins TRBV5-1 to TRBJ2-2; a weak D match, TRBD2 (6 bases). V lost 1 base, J lost 5 bases, and 9 bases lay in between. The CDR3 loop spans 14 amino acids. Germline V gene data show CDR1 as SGHRS and CDR2 as YFSETQ. The CDR3 region has the DNA TGCGCCAGCAGCTTGTCAGGAGGGACCGGGGAGCTGTTTTTT. This encodes CASSLSGGTGELFF.

This clone was seen more than once but under ten times. The chain links TRBV3-1 (or the pseudogene TRBV3-2) to TRBJ2-4, with a possible D match to TRBD2 (5 bases). CDR1 and CDR2 (germline): LGHDT, YNNKEL (reference sequence). The CDR3 sequence is 15 residues long. V was cut by 1 base and J by 6 bases, with 13 bases left in between. Here the CDR3 DNA reads TGTGCCAGCAGCCAAGGGCTAGCTTTTGGAAACATTCAGTACTTC. Protein product: CASSQGLAFGNIQYF.

This clone appeared a single time. The chain employs TRBV7-2 and TRBJ1-2, with D uncertain. In germline, CDR1 is SGHTA, CDR2 FQGNSA. CDR3 length: 17 residues. V was cut by 7 bases and J by 0 bases, with 21 bases left in between. CDR3 DNA: TGTGCCAGCACCCCTCAAAGCGGAACCTCTGCTAACTATGGCTACACCTTC. Translated: CASTPQSGTSANYGYTF.

This clone came up a few times. An end of the junction differs from the germline gene, which may be a read error. V usage is TRBV28 and J usage is TRBJ1-2, with a weak D call TRBD1 (6 bases). Germline values: CDR1 MDHEN, CDR2 SYDVKM. This CDR3 is built from 12 residues. CDR3 nucleotide sequence: TGTGCCAGCAGTTTCCCCCTCGGGCCAGGGGATTTC. It codes for CASSFPLGPGDF.

This chain joins TRBV11-2 and TRBJ2-5; D is undetermined. Germline V gives CDR1 SGHAT, CDR2 FQNNGV. This CDR3 is 14 amino acids long. Trimming left V 2 bases short and J 5 bases short, with 12 bases between. CDR3: CASSLLRGLETQYF. CDR3 coding DNA: TGTGCCAGCAGCTTATTGCGTGGGCTGGAGACCCAGTACTTC.

The chain has TRBV28 and TRBJ2-5; 9 nucleotides agree with TRBD1. Trimming at V came to 6 bases and at J to 5 bases, leaving 10 bases not matched to a gene. The germline V gene encodes CDR1 MDHEN and CDR2 SYDVKM. The CDR3 length is 15 residues. CDR3 sequence: CASSRGGTGLETQYF. The CDR3 DNA sequence: TGTGCCAGCAGCAGGGGGGGGACAGGGCTGGAGACCCAGTACTTC.

The chain is built from TRBV6-5 and TRBJ1-2, with D maybe TRBD1 (6 bases). Trimming pared 7 bases from V and 4 bases from J, leaving 16 bases between. Germline CDR1 reads MNHEY; CDR2 reads SVGAGI. The CDR3 spans 14 residues. CDR3 coding DNA: TGTGCCAGCACCCTTGGTGGGGGCGGCTATGGCTACACCTTC. This encodes CASTLGGGGYGYTF.

The chain employs TRBV21-1 and TRBJ1-2; TRBD1 is the table's D call, not checked against the DNA. TRBV21-1 is given as a pseudogene. The CDR3 consists of 18 residues. CDR3 region: CASSKDVRGTAESYGYTF. Written as DNA, the CDR3 is TGTGCCAGCAGCAAAGATGTTAGGGGGACCGCCGAGTCGTATGGCTACACCTTC.

CDR3 coding DNA: TGTGCCAGCAGCCAAGGAGGTAAACTAGCGGGGGCCTACGAGCAGTACTTC. Translating gives CASSQGGKLAGAYEQYF. The V gene is TRBV4-2, the J gene TRBJ2-7, with 11 nucleotides matching TRBD2. The CDR3 covers 17 residues. V lost 1 base to trimming and J lost 2 bases; unmatched junction nucleotides: 7. The V gene's germline CDR1 is LGHNA and CDR2 YNFKEQ.